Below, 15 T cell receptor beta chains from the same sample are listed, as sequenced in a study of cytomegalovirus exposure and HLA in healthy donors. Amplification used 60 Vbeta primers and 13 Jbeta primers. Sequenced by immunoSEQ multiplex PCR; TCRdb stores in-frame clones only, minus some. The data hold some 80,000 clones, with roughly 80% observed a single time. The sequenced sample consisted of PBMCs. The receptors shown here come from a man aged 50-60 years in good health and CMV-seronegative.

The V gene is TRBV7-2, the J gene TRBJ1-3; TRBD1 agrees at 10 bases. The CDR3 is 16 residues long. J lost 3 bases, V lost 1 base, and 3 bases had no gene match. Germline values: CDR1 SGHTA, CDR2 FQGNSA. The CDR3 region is CASSLGWDRGGNTIYF. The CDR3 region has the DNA TGTGCCAGCAGCTTAGGGTGGGACAGGGGTGGAAACACCATATATTTT.

The CDR3 nucleotides read TGCGCCAGCAGCGAAACAGGTCGAGCGATGAACACTGAAGCTTTCTTT. Its translation is CASSETGRAMNTEAFF. The chain is built from TRBV4-1 and TRBJ1-1; a possible D gene is TRBD1 (5 bases). The CDR3 extends over 16 amino acids. Trimming cost V 5 bases and J 0 bases, with 16 bases left between them. Looked up from germline, CDR1 is MGHRA and CDR2 is YSYEKL.

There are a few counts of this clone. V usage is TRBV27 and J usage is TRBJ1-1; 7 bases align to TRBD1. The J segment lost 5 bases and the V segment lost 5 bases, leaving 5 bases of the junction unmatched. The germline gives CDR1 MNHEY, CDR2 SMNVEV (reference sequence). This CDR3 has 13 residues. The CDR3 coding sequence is TGTGCCAGCAGTATTAGGGGGCGGACTGAAGCTTTCTTT. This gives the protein CASSIRGRTEAFF.

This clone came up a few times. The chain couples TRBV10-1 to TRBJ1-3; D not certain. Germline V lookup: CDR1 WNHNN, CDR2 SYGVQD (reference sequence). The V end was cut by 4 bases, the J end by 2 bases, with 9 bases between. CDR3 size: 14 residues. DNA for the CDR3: TGCGCCAGCAGTGCCGCGGAGCCTGGAAACACCATATATTTT. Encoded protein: CASSAAEPGNTIYF.

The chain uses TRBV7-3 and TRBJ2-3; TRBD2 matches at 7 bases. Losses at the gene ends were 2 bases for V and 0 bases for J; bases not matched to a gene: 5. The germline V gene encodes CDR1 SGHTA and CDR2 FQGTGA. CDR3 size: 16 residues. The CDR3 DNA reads TGTGCCAGCAGCTTATTCGGGGGAGGGAGCACAGATACGCAGTATTTT. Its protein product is CASSLFGGGSTDTQYF.

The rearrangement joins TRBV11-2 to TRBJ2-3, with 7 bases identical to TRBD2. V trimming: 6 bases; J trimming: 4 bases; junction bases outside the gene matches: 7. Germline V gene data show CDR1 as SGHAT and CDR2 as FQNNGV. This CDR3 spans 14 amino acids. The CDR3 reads CASRTSRGSDTQYF. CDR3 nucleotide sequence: TGTGCCAGCAGGACTAGCCGCGGGTCAGATACGCAGTATTTT.

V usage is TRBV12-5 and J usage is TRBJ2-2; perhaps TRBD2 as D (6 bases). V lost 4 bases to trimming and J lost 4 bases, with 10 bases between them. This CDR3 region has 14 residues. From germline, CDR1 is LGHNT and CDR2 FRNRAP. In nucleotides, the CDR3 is TGTGCTAGTGGTTACGGGGGAGCCACCGGGGAGCTGTTTTTT. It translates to CASGYGGATGELFF.

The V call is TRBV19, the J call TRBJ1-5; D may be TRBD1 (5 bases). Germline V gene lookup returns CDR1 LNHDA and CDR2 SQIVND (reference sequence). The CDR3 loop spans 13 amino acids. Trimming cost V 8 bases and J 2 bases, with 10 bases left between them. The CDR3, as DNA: TGTGCCAGTTCGGACACCGGCAATCAGCCCCAGCATTTT. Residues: CASSDTGNQPQHF.

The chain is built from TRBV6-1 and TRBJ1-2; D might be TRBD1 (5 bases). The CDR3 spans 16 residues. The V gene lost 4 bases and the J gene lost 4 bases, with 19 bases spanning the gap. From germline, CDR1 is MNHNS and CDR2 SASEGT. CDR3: CASSASRGGGSYGYTF. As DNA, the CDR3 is TGTGCCAGCAGTGCCAGCCGGGGGGGAGGCAGCTATGGCTACACCTTC.

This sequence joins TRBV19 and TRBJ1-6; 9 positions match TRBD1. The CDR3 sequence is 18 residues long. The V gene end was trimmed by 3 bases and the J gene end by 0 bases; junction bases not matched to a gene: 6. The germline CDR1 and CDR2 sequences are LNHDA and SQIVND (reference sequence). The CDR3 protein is CASSIATGGSSYNSPLHF. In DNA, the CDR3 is TGTGCCAGTAGTATCGCCACAGGGGGCAGCTCCTATAATTCACCCCTCCACTTT.

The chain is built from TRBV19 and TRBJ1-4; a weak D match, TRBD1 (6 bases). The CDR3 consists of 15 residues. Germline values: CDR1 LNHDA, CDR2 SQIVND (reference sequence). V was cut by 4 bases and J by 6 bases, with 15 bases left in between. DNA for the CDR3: TGTGCCAGTAGTAGGCGACAGGCGGTTGATGAAAAACTGTTTTTT. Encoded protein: CASSRRQAVDEKLFF. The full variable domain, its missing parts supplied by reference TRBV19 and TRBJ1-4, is DGGITQSPKYLFRKEGQNVTLSCEQNLNHDAMYWYRQDPGQGLRLIYYSQIVNDFQKGDIAEGYSVSREKKESFPLTVTSAQKNPTAFYLCASSRRQAVDEKLFFGSGTQLSVL.

In DNA, the CDR3 is TGTGCCAGCAGTCCGGTCCCCCGCTATGGCTACACCTTC. This codes for CASSPVPRYGYTF. V and J are TRBV6-1 and TRBJ1-2; D is ambiguous. There are 13 residues in the CDR3. CDR1 MNHNS and CDR2 SASEGT come from the germline V gene. V lost 5 bases to trimming and J lost 4 bases, with 11 bases between them.

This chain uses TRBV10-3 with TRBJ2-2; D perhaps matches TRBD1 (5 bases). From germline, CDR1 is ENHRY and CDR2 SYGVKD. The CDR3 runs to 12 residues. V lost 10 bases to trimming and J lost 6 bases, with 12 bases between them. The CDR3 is CATGGAAGELFF. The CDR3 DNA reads TGTGCCACCGGTGGGGCGGCCGGGGAGCTGTTTTTT.

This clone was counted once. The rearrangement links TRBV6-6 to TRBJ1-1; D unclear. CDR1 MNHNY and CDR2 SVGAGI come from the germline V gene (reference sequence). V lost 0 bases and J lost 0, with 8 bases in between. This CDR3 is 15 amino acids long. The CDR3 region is CASSYSVAVNTEAFF. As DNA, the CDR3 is TGTGCCAGCAGTTACTCGGTGGCTGTGAACACTGAAGCTTTCTTT.

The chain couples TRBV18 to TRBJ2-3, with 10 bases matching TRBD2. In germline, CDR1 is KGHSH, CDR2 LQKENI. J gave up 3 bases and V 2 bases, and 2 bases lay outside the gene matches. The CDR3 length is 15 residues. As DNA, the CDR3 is TGTGCCAGCTCACCAACTAGCGGGGTGACAGATACGCAGTATTTT. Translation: CASSPTSGVTDTQYF.